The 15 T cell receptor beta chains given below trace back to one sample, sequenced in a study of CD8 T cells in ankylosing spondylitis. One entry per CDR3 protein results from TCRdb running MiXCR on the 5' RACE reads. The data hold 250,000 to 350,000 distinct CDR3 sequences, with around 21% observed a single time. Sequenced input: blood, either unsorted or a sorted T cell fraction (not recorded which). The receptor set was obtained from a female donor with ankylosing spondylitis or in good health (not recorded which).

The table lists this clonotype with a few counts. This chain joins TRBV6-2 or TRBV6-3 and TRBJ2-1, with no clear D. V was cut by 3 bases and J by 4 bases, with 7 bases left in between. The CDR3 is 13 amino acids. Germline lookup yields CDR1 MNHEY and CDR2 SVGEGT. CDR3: CASSYRLYNEQFF. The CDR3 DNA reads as TGTGCCAGCAGTTATCGGTTATACAATGAGCAGTTCTTC.

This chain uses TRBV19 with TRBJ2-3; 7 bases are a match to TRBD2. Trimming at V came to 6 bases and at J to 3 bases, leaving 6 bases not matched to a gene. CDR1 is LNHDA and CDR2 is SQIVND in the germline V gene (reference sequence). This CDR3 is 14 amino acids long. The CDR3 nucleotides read TGTGCCAGTAGCACCGTGGGGGGGACAGATACGCAGTATTTT. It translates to CASSTVGGTDTQYF.

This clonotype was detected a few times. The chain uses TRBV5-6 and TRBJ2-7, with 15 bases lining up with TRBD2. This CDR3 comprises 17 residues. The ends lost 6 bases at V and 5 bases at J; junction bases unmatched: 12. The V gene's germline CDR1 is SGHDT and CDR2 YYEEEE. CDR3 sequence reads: CASTAGPGLAGGNEQYF. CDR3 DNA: TGTGCCAGCACCGCCGGGCCGGGACTAGCGGGAGGTAACGAGCAGTACTTC. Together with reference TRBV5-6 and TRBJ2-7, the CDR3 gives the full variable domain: DAGVTQSPTHLIKTRGQQVTLRCSPKSGHDTVSWYQQALGQGPQFIFQYYEEEERQRGNFPDRFSGHQFPNYSSELNVNALLLGDSALYLCASTAGPGLAGGNEQYFGPGTRLTVT.

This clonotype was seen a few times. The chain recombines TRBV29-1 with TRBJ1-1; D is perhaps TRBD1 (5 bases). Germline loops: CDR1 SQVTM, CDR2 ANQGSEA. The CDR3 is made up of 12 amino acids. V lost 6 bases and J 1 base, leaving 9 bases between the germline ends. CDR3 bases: TGCAGCGTCCAGGGCTCGAACACTGAAGCTTTCTTT. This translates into CSVQGSNTEAFF.

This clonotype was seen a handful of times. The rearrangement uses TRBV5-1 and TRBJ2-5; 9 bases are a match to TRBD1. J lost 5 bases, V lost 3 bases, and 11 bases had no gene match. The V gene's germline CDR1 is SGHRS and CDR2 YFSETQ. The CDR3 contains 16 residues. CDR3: CASSSLLQGARETQYF. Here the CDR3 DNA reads TGCGCCAGCAGCTCCCTTCTACAGGGGGCGCGGGAGACCCAGTACTTC.

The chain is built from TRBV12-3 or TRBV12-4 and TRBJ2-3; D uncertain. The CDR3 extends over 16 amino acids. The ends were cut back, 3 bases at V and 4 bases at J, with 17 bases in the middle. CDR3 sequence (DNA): TGTGCCAGCAGTTTCGGCTCACCGAGTGGCCCAGATACGCAGTATTTT. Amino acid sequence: CASSFGSPSGPDTQYF.

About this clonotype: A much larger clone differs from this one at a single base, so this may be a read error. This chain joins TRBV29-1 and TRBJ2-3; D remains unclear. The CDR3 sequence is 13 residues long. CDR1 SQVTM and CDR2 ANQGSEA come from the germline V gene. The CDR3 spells CSVEEGRTDTQFF. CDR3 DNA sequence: TGCAGCGTTGAAGAGGGTCGAACAGATACGCAGTTTTTT.

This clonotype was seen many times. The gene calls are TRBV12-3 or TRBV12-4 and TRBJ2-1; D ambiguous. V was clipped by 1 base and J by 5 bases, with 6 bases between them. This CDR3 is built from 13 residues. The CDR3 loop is CASSLGLHNEQFF. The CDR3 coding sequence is TGTGCCAGCAGTTTAGGTCTACACAATGAGCAGTTCTTC.

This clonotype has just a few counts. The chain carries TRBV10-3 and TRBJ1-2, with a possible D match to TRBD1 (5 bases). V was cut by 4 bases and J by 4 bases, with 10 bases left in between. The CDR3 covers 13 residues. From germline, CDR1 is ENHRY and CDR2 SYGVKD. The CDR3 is CAISVEGSYGYTF. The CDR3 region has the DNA TGTGCCATCAGTGTTGAGGGGAGCTATGGCTACACCTTC.

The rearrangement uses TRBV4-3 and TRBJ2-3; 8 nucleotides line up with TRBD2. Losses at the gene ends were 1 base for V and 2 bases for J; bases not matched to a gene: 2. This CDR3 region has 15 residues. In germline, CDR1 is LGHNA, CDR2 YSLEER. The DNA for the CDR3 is TGCGCCAGCAGCCAAGTAGCGGGAATCACAGATACGCAGTATTTT. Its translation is CASSQVAGITDTQYF.

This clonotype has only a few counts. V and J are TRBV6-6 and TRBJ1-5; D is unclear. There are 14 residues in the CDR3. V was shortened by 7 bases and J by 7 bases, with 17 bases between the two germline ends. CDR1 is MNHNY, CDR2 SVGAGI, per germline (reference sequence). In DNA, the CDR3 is TGTGCCAGCACCCTGGACCTGGTAGGGCAGCCCCAGCATTTT. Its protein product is CASTLDLVGQPQHF.

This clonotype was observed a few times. The chain's CDR3 is CASSAPAPSTDTQYF. The CDR3 region has the DNA TGTGCCAGCAGTGCACCAGCCCCTAGCACAGATACGCAGTATTTT. This sequence joins TRBV2 and TRBJ2-3; D not certain. V lost 4 bases to trimming and J lost 0 bases, with 11 bases between them. Germline V gives CDR1 SNHLY, CDR2 FYNNEI. The CDR3 runs 15 residues.

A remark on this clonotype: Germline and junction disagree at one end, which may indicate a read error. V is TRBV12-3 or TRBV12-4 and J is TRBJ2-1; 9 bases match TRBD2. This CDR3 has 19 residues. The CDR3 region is CACSLSLAGFSPGGNEQFF. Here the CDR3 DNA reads TGTGCCTGCAGTTTATCACTAGCGGGCTTCTCCCCAGGGGGCAATGAGCAGTTCTTC.

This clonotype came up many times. The chain's CDR3 is CASRGLAGELGEQFF. In DNA form, the CDR3 reads TGTGCCAGCAGGGGACTAGCGGGAGAACTGGGTGAGCAGTTCTTC. The chain couples TRBV12-3 or TRBV12-4 to TRBJ2-1, with TRBD2 matching 14 bases. The CDR3 consists of 15 residues. Trimming took 6 bases from V and 9 from J; bases not matched to a gene: 7.

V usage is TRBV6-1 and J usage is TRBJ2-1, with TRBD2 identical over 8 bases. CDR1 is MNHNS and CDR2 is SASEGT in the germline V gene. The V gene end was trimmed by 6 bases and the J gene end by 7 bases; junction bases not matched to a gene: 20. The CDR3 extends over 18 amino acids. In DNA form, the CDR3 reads TGTGCCAGCAGGGATACTCTTTATCGGGAGGGCCTGGGTAATGAGCAGTTCTTC. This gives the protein CASRDTLYREGLGNEQFF.